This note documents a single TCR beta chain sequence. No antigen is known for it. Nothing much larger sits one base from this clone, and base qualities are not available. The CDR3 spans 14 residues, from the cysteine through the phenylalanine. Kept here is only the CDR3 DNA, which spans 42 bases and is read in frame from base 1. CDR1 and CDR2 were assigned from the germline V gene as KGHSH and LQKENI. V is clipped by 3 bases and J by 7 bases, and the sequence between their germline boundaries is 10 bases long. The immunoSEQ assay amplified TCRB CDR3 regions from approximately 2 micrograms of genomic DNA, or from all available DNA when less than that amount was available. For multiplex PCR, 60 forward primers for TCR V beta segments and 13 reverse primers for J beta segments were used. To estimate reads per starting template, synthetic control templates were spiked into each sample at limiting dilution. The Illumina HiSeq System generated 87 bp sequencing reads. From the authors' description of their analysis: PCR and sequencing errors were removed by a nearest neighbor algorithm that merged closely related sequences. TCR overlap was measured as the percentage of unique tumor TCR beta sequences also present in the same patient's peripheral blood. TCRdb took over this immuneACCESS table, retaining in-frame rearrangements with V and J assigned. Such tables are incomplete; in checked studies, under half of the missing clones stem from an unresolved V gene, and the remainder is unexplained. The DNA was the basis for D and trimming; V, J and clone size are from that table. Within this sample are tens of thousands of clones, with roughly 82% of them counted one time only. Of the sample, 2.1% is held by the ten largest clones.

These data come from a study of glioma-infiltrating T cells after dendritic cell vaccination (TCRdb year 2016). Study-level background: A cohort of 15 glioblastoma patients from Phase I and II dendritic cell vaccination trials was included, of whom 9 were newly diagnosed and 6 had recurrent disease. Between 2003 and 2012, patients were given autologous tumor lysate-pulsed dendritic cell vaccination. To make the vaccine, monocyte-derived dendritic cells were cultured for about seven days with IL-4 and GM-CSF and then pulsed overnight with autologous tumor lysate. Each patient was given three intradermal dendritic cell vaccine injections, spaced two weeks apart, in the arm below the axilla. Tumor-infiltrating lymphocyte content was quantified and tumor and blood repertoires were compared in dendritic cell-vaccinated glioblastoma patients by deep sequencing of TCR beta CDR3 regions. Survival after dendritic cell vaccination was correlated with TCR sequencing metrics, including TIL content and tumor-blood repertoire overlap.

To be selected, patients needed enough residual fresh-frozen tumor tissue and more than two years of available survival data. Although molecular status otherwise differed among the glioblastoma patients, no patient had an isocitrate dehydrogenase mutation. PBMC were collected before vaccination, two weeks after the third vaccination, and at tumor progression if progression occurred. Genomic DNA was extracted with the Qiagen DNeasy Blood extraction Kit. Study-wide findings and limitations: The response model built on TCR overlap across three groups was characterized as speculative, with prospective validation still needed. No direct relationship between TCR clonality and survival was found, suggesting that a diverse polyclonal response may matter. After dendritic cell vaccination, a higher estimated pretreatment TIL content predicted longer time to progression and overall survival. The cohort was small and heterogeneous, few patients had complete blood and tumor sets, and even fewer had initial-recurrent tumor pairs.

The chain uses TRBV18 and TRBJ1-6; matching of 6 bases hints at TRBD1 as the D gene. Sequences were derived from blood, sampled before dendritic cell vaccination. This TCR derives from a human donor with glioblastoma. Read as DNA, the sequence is TGTGCCAGCTCACCGGGGGACAAGAATTCACCCCTCCACTTT. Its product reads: CASSPGDKNSPLHF.